A single sample is the source of the 8 T cell receptor beta chains below, sequenced in a study of blood T cell repertoires in COVID-19. Data came from immunoSEQ multiplex PCR; TCRdb stores just in-frame clones and leaves some out. This table has a few hundred thousand clones, 82% appearing once. Sequencing used peripheral blood. These receptor sequences come from a woman between 18 and 30 years old with acute or convalescent COVID-19.

The chain uses TRBV30 and TRBJ1-3; TRBD1 aligns across 8 bases. The V and J ends lost 1 base and 4 bases, in that order; junction bases with no gene match: 3. CDR3 length equals 14 residues. Germline CDR1 reads GTSNPN; CDR2 reads SVGIG (reference sequence). The CDR3 DNA follows: TGTGCCTGGAGTGGGACAGGGTACGGAAACACCATATATTTT. It codes for CAWSGTGYGNTIYF.

This clone has more than one count but fewer than ten. The rearrangement links TRBV14 to TRBJ2-5; 7 bases map to TRBD2. The CDR3 sequence is 15 residues long. V dropped 6 bases and J dropped 3; count of bases not matched to a gene: 10. Per the germline V gene, CDR1 is SGHDN and CDR2 is FVKESK. As DNA, the CDR3 is TGTGCCAGCAGAAAGGGGCGGCGGGAGAAAGAGACCCAGTACTTC. Its translation is CASRKGRREKETQYF.

The chain employs TRBV28 and TRBJ1-5; D may be TRBD1 (5 bases). There are 12 residues in the CDR3. The V and J ends lost 6 bases and 7 bases respectively, with 10 bases between them. Germline lookup yields CDR1 MDHEN and CDR2 SYDVKM. This CDR3 reads CASRLGGQPQHF. CDR3 nucleotide sequence: TGTGCCAGCAGGCTGGGGGGACAGCCCCAGCATTTT.

The chain uses TRBV9 and TRBJ2-1; 7 bases align to TRBD2. This CDR3 region has 15 residues. Germline V CDR1 and CDR2: SGDLS, YYNGEE. V was pared by 3 bases and J by 1 base, with 4 bases of the junction left unmatched. The DNA of the CDR3 is TGTGCCAGCAGCGGAGGACTAGATTCCTACAATGAGCAGTTCTTC. Residues: CASSGGLDSYNEQFF.

This clone was observed a single time. The chain carries TRBV9 and TRBJ2-5, with a weak D call TRBD2 (6 bases). Germline V CDR1 and CDR2: SGDLS, YYNGEE. V gave up 4 bases and J gave up 2 bases, with 15 bases separating them. This CDR3 region has 15 residues. This chain's CDR3 is CASSPPSGAQETQYF. CDR3 nucleotides: TGTGCCAGCAGCCCCCCTTCGGGAGCGCAAGAGACCCAGTACTTC.

A single count supports this clone. The V call is TRBV6-4, the J call TRBJ1-6; 7 bases map to TRBD1. Trimming at V came to 3 bases and at J to 9 bases, leaving 8 bases not matched to a gene. The CDR3 consists of 15 residues. Germline V gene sequence: CDR1 MRHNA, CDR2 SNTAGT. The CDR3 DNA sequence: TGTGCCAGCAGTGAATTCGAGGGGGCAGGTTCACCCCTCCACTTT. It specifies CASSEFEGAGSPLHF.

The V and J genes are TRBV16 and TRBJ2-7, with D uncertain. Germline V CDR1 and CDR2: KGHSY, FQNENV. This CDR3 comprises 14 residues. Trimming left V 0 bases short and J 2 bases short, with 8 bases between. The CDR3 is CASSQSPLAYEQYF. DNA for the CDR3: TGTGCCAGCAGCCAATCGCCTTTAGCCTACGAGCAGTACTTC.

This clone was seen only a few times. The V and J genes are TRBV4-2 and TRBJ2-1; D possibly corresponds to TRBD2 (5 bases). V lost 4 bases, J lost 4 bases, and 14 bases lay in between. CDR1 is LGHNA, CDR2 YNFKEQ, per germline. This CDR3 contains 15 residues. DNA of the CDR3: TGTGCCAGCAGCCTTCCGGACTTTACTTACAATGAGCAGTTCTTC. This gives the protein CASSLPDFTYNEQFF.